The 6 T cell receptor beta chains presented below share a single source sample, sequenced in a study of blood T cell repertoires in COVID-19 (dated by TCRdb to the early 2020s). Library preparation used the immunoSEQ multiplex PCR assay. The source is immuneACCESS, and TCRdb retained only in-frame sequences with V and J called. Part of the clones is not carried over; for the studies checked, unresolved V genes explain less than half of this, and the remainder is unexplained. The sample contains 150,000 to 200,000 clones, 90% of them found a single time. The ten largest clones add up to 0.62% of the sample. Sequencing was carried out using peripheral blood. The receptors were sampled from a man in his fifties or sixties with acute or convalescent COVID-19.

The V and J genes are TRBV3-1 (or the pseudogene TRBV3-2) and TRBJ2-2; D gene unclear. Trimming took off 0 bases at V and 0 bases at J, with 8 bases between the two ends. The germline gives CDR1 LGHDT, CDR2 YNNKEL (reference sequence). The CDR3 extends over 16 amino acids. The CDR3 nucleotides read TGTGCCAGCAGCCAAGATATGTCCTCGAACACCGGGGAGCTGTTTTTT. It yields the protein CASSQDMSSNTGELFF.

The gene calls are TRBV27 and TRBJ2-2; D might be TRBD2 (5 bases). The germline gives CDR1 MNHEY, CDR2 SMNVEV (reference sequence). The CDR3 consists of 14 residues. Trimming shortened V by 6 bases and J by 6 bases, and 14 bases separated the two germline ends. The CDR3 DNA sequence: TGTGCCAGCAGCCGGGAAACCGTGGCCGGGGAGCTGTTTTTT. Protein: CASSRETVAGELFF.

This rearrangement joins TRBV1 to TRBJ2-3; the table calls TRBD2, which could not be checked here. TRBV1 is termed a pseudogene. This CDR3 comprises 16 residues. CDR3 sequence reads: CTSSHWTSGPTDTQYF. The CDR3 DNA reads TGCACCAGCAGCCACTGGACTAGCGGCCCCACAGATACGCAGTATTTT.

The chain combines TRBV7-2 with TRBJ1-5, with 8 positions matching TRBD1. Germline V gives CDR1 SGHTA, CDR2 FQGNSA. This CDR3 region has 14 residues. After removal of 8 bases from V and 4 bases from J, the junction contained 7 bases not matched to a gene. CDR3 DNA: TGTGCCAGCCGTGGGACAGGTTCAAATCAGCCCCAGCATTTT. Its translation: CASRGTGSNQPQHF.

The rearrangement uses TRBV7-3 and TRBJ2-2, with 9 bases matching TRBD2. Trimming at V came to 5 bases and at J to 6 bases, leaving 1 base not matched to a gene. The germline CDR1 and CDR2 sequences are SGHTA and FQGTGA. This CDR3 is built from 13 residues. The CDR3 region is CASSGLASGELFF. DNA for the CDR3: TGTGCCAGCAGCGGACTAGCGTCCGGGGAGCTGTTTTTT. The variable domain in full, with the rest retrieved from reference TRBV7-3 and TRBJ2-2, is GAGVSQTPSNKVTEKGKYVELRCDPISGHTALYWYRQSLGQGPEFLIYFQGTGAADDSGLPNDRFFAVRPEGSVSTLKIQRTERGDSAVYLCASSGLASGELFFGEGSRLTVL.

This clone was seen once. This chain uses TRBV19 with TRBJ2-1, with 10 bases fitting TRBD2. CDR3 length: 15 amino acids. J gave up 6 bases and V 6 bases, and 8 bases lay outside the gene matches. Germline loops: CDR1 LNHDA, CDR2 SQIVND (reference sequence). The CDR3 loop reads CASRRSGGAVNEQFF. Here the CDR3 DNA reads TGTGCCAGTAGGCGAAGCGGGGGGGCTGTCAATGAGCAGTTCTTC.